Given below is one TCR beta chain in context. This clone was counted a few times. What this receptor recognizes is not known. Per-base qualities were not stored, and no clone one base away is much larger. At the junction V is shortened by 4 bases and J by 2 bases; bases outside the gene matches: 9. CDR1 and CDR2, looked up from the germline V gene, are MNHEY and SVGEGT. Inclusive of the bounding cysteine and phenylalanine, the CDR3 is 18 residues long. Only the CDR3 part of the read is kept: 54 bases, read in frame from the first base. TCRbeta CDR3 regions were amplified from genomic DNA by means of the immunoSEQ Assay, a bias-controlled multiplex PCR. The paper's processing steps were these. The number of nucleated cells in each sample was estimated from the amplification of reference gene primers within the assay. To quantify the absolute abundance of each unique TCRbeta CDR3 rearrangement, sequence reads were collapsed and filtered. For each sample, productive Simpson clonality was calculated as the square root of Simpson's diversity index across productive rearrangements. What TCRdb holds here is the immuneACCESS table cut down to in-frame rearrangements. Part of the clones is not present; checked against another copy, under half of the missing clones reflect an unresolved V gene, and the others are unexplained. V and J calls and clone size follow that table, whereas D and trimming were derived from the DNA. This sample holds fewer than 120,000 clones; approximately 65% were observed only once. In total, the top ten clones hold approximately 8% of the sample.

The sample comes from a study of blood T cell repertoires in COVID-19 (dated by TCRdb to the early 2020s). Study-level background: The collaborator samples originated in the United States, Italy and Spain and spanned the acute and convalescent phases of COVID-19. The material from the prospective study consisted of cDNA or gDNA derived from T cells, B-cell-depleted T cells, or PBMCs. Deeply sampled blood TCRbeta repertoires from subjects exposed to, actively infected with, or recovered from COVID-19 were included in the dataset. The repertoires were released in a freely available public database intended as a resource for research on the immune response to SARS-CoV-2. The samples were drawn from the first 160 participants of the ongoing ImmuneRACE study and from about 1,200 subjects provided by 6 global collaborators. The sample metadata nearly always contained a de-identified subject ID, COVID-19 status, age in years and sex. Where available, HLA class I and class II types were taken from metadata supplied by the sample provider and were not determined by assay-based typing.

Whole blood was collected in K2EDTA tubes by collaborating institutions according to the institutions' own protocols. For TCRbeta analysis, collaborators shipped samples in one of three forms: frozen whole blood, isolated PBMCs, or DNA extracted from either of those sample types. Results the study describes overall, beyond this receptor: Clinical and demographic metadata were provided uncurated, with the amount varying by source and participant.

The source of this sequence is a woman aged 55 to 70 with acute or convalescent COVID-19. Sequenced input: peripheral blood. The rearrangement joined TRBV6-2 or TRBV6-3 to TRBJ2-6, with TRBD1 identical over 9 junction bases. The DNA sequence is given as TGTGCCAGCAGTTCCCGACAGGGGGAGTTTACTGGGGCCAACGTCCTGACTTTC. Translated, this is CASSSRQGEFTGANVLTF.